This TCR beta chain was profiled in a study of PD-1 blockade in classical Hodgkin lymphoma. Study details: Every 2 weeks, patients had 3 mg/kg nivolumab intravenously. The study's findings and limits: There remain no defined causes for the repertoire differences, which possibly reflect disease activity or prior therapy. CD4+ but not CD8+ TCR diversity rose significantly by C4D1.

Concerning this clone: Its antigen is not known.

The data were produced by immunoSEQ multiplex PCR, yet TCRdb's version contains in-frame clones alone and is incomplete. The table shows 22,000 or so clones, with around four fifths occurring only once. Trimming stripped 1 base from V and 6 bases from J, with 4 bases between. The CDR3 extends over 12 amino acids. In germline, CDR1 is MGHRA, CDR2 YSYEKL. No patient escaped relapse after autologous stem cell transplantation, and brentuximab vedotin exposure varied. Relapsed/refractory classical Hodgkin lymphoma patients had complete, partial or progressive responses. The sequence was collected from a human donor with classical Hodgkin lymphoma. The sequences come from peripheral blood mononuclear cells (PBMCs), collected before the second cycle of nivolumab. The chain is built from TRBV4-1 and TRBJ2-1; D gene uncertain. The CDR3 nucleotides read TGCGCCAGCAGCCAAGTTAGCAATGAGCAGTTCTTC. It encodes CASSQVSNEQFF.